These 29 T cell receptor beta chains were all obtained from the same sample, sequenced in a study of blood T cell repertoires in COVID-19. The data were produced by immunoSEQ multiplex PCR, yet TCRdb's version contains in-frame clones alone and is incomplete. The sample records about 250,000 clones, just over 90% being singletons. The sequenced sample consisted of PBMCs or T cells enriched from blood (not recorded which). Receptors were obtained from a woman in her late teens or twenties who had recovered from COVID-19.

This sequence joins TRBV9 and TRBJ2-1; possibly TRBD2 for D (6 bases). The germline V gene has CDR1 SGDLS and CDR2 YYNGEE. The CDR3 loop spans 16 amino acids. V lost 1 base and J 0 bases, leaving 11 bases between the germline ends. CDR3 in amino acids: CASSVLRGSSYNEQFF. Written as DNA, the CDR3 is TGTGCCAGCAGCGTACTCCGGGGGAGCTCCTACAATGAGCAGTTCTTC.

The V call is TRBV18, the J call TRBJ1-3; D is undetermined. The germline gives CDR1 KGHSH, CDR2 LQKENI. V lost 3 bases and J lost 6, with 18 bases in between. The CDR3 spans 16 residues. CDR3 coding DNA: TGTGCCAGCTCACCTGCGAGTCCCGTTATTGAAAACACCATATATTTT. Its protein product is CASSPASPVIENTIYF.

The chain is built from TRBV11-3 and TRBJ1-1, with a tentative D call TRBD1 (5 bases). Germline V gene sequence: CDR1 SGHNT, CDR2 YENEEA. V dropped 4 bases and J dropped 10 bases, with 10 bases sitting between them. The CDR3 has 11 amino acids. CDR3 in amino acids: CASSSLGGAFF. The CDR3 DNA reads TGTGCCAGCAGCTCTTTGGGGGGAGCTTTCTTT. The variable domain in full, with the rest retrieved from reference TRBV11-3 and TRBJ1-1, is EAGVVQSPRYKIIEKKQPVAFWCNPISGHNTLYWYLQNLGQGPELLIRYENEEAVDDSQLPKDRFSAERLKGVDSTLKIQPAELGDSAVYLCASSSLGGAFFGQGTRLTVV.

With regard to this clone: The sample contains more than one DNA sequence encoding this CDR3. V gene TRBV9 combines with J gene TRBJ1-2, with D hard to call. The V gene lost 0 bases and the J gene lost 6 bases, with 6 bases spanning the gap. The CDR3 spans 12 residues. Germline CDR1 SGDLS, CDR2 YYNGEE. CDR3 nucleotides: TGTGCCAGCAGCGTAGGGAGGGATGGCTACACCTTC. Amino acids: CASSVGRDGYTF. Together with reference TRBV9 and TRBJ1-2, the CDR3 gives the full variable domain: DSGVTQTPKHLITATGQRVTLRCSPRSGDLSVYWYQQSLDQGLQFLIQYYNGEERAKGNILERFSAQQFPDLHSELNLSSLELGDSALYFCASSVGRDGYTFGSGTRLTVV.

The V call is TRBV10-3, the J call TRBJ2-7; the match to TRBD2 covers 8 bases. The CDR3 is 14 residues long. CDR1 is ENHRY and CDR2 is SYGVKD in the germline V gene. V was clipped by 3 bases and J by 4 bases; unmatched bases: 5. Written as DNA, the CDR3 is TGTGCCATCAGTGATGCGGGAGGAAGGTACGAGCAGTACTTC. Residues: CAISDAGGRYEQYF.

V gene TRBV4-1 combines with J gene TRBJ2-7; 9 bases match TRBD2. Germline lookup yields CDR1 MGHRA and CDR2 YSYEKL. Trimming at V came to 1 base and at J to 1 base, leaving 5 bases not matched to a gene. The CDR3 length is 16 residues. This CDR3 is CASSQGAGGSSYEQYF. The DNA for the CDR3 is TGCGCCAGCAGCCAAGGGGCGGGAGGGTCTTCCTACGAGCAGTACTTC.

The chain joins TRBV18 to TRBJ1-1; D uncertain. Trimming pared 3 bases from V and 3 bases from J, leaving 8 bases between. Per germline, CDR1 KGHSH and CDR2 LQKENI. CDR3 length: 13 residues. CDR3 sequence (DNA): TGTGCCAGCTCACCTGCTAAGTACACTGAAGCTTTCTTT. As protein: CASSPAKYTEAFF.

This clone was counted once. V is TRBV7-2 and J is TRBJ1-6, with 9 bases identical to TRBD1. The J segment lost 4 bases and the V segment lost 3 bases, leaving 4 bases of the junction unmatched. The CDR3 is made up of 16 amino acids. CDR1 is SGHTA, CDR2 FQGNSA, per germline. CDR3 loop: CASSLGTGNYNSPLHF. CDR3 nucleotide sequence: TGTGCCAGCAGCTTGGGGACAGGGAATTATAATTCACCCCTCCACTTT.

The rearrangement links TRBV7-2 to TRBJ2-5, with D unresolved. CDR1 is SGHTA and CDR2 is FQGNSA in the germline V gene. V lost 4 bases to trimming and J lost 2 bases, with 11 bases between them. CDR3 size: 14 residues. The CDR3 coding sequence is TGTGCCAGCAGCTCTACTGCCGGGCAAGAGACCCAGTACTTC. This translates into CASSSTAGQETQYF.

The V and J genes are TRBV9 and TRBJ2-2; D possibly corresponds to TRBD1 (6 bases). Germline CDR1 is SGDLS and CDR2 is YYNGEE. This CDR3 comprises 14 residues. V lost 0 bases and J 6 bases, leaving 9 bases between the germline ends. The DNA for the CDR3 is TGTGCCAGCAGCGTAGTAACAGGGCCCGGGGAGCTGTTTTTT. This sequence encodes CASSVVTGPGELFF.

This chain links TRBV7-2 with TRBJ1-2; TRBD1 matches 9 bases. After removal of 2 bases from V and 7 bases from J, the junction contained 20 bases not matched to a gene. CDR1 is SGHTA, CDR2 FQGNSA, per germline. The CDR3 runs 19 residues. The CDR3 DNA reads as TGTGCCAGCAGCTTAACGGCAACGGCCAGGGACAGGGTTTTGCGTGGCTACACCTTC. It translates to CASSLTATARDRVLRGYTF.

The chain combines TRBV5-8 with TRBJ1-1, with D uncertain. The CDR3 totals 13 residues. Germline CDR1 is SGHTS and CDR2 is YDEGEE. Between the trimmed V and J ends, which lost 2 bases and 1 base, there was a span of 6 bases. CDR3 in amino acids: CASSFLRNTEAFF. Here the CDR3 DNA reads TGTGCCAGCAGCTTTCTTAGGAACACTGAAGCTTTCTTT.

The chain uses TRBV27 and TRBJ2-1; 9 bases agree with TRBD2. The CDR3 runs to 16 residues. Per the germline V gene, CDR1 is MNHEY and CDR2 is SMNVEV (reference sequence). The junction had 10 bases not matched to a gene; V was cut back by 6 bases and J by 4 bases. CDR3 sequence: CASSPLAGGYYNEQFF. CDR3 DNA sequence: TGTGCCAGCAGCCCACTTGCGGGAGGGTATTACAATGAGCAGTTCTTC.

There are a few counts of this clone. This chain uses TRBV28 with TRBJ1-2, with D possibly being TRBD1 (5 bases). V was shortened by 4 bases and J by 2 bases, with 11 bases between the two germline ends. Germline assignment: CDR1 MDHEN and CDR2 SYDVKM. CDR3 length equals 14 residues. The CDR3, as DNA: TGTGCCAGCAGTTCAGCGACAGAGAACTATGGCTACACCTTC. Protein product: CASSSATENYGYTF.

This clone was detected once. V is TRBV7-3 and J is TRBJ2-7; 8 positions agree with TRBD2. Germline CDR1 SGHTA, CDR2 FQGTGA. Trimming removed 5 bases from V and 6 bases from J; junction bases left unmatched: 9. The CDR3 covers 14 residues. CDR3 amino acids: CASSPNDGGAEQYF. Here the CDR3 DNA reads TGTGCCAGCAGCCCGAATGACGGGGGGGCCGAGCAGTACTTC.

The chain is built from TRBV5-4 and TRBJ2-7; TRBD1 matches 9 bases. CDR1 and CDR2 (germline): SGHNT, YYREEE (reference sequence). Trimming cost V 4 bases and J 4 bases; bases outside gene matches: 6. The CDR3 is 14 residues long. The CDR3 region has the DNA TGTGCCAGCAGCCCCAGACAGGGGGATTACGAGCAGTACTTC. Protein sequence: CASSPRQGDYEQYF. The full variable domain, with the rest looked up from reference TRBV5-4 and TRBJ2-7, is ETGVTQSPTHLIKTRGQQVTLRCSSQSGHNTVSWYQQALGQGPQFIFQYYREEENGRGNFPPRFSGLQFPNYSSELNVNALELDDSALYLCASSPRQGDYEQYFGPGTRLTVT.

The chain is built from TRBV18 and TRBJ1-1; perhaps TRBD1 as D (5 bases). V dropped 0 bases and J dropped 3 bases, with 11 bases sitting between them. CDR1 and CDR2 from the germline V gene are KGHSH and LQKENI. CDR3 length: 15 residues. The CDR3 protein is CASSPPSRRDTEAFF. In DNA form, the CDR3 reads TGTGCCAGCTCACCACCGTCCCGCAGGGACACTGAAGCTTTCTTT.

The chain couples TRBV7-9 to TRBJ2-1; 12 nucleotides line up with TRBD2. The CDR3 is 15 amino acids. Trimming took 10 bases from V and 6 from J; bases not matched to a gene: 10. Germline V CDR1 and CDR2: SEHNR, FQNEAQ (reference sequence). CDR3 DNA sequence: TGTGCCACCGCTCTTTCTAGCGGGGGGGGCAATGAGCAGTTCTTC. Its translation: CATALSSGGGNEQFF. The full variable domain, rest sourced from reference TRBV7-9 and TRBJ2-1, is DTGVSQNPRHKITKRGQNVTFRCDPISEHNRLYWYRQTLGQGPEFLTYFQNEAQLEKSRLLSDRFSAERPKGSFSTLEIQRTEQGDSAMYLCATALSSGGGNEQFFGPGTRLTVL.

The V and J genes are TRBV6-5 and TRBJ1-2, with 7 bases fitting TRBD1. The CDR3 covers 14 residues. Germline V gene sequence: CDR1 MNHEY, CDR2 SVGAGI. Unmatched junction bases numbered 10, after V lost 8 bases and J lost 4 bases. The DNA of the CDR3 is TGTGCCAGCGAACTAGGGACAGCCCTCTATGGCTACACCTTC. Translated, it gives CASELGTALYGYTF.

CDR3 nucleotides: TGTGCTCTTACGTCTTCGGTTAACACTGAAGCTTTCTTT. This sequence encodes CALTSSVNTEAFF. The V call is TRBV27, the J call TRBJ1-1, with no clear D. This CDR3 contains 13 residues. Germline CDR1 MNHEY, CDR2 SMNVEV (reference sequence).

V usage is TRBV27 and J usage is TRBJ2-3; 7 nucleotides line up with TRBD2. The CDR3 spans 16 residues. V lost 5 bases and J lost 2; bases outside the gene matches: 10. The V gene's germline CDR1 is MNHEY and CDR2 SMNVEV (reference sequence). The CDR3 DNA reads TGTGCCAGCAGTGGACCAGCGGGACCAACCACAGATACGCAGTATTTT. This translates into CASSGPAGPTTDTQYF.

The J gene is TRBJ1-5, the V gene TRBV28, with 11 bases aligning to TRBD1. This CDR3 has 13 residues. J lost 6 bases, V lost 9 bases, and 4 bases had no gene match. In germline, CDR1 is MDHEN, CDR2 SYDVKM. The CDR3 DNA is TGTGCCAGTTCCGGGACAGGGGGTCAGCCCCAGCATTTT. It encodes CASSGTGGQPQHF.

The chain links TRBV6-2 or TRBV6-3 to TRBJ1-2; D is unclear. The CDR3 runs 11 residues. V lost 2 bases and J lost 6, with 4 bases in between. Germline assignment: CDR1 MNHEY and CDR2 SVGEGT. The CDR3 region has the DNA TGTGCCAGCAGTTACCCGGATGGCTACACCTTC. This gives the protein CASSYPDGYTF.

This rearrangement joins TRBV2 to TRBJ1-1; D gene uncertain. The CDR3 loop spans 14 amino acids. The germline gives CDR1 SNHLY, CDR2 FYNNEI. Trimming cost V 4 bases and J 1 base, with 10 bases left between them. CDR3 DNA: TGTGCCAGCAGTGTGGCGGCAGCGAACACTGAAGCTTTCTTT. It is translated as CASSVAAANTEAFF.

This chain connects TRBV28 to TRBJ2-1, with 10 bases lining up with TRBD2. This CDR3 comprises 14 residues. Germline CDR1 and CDR2: MDHEN and SYDVKM. V lost 8 bases, J lost 7 bases, and 8 bases stayed unmatched. The CDR3 DNA reads as TGTGCCAGCCTAACTAGCGGGATAGGGAATGAGCAGTTCTTC. Residues: CASLTSGIGNEQFF.

V is TRBV9 and J is TRBJ1-2; tentatively, D is TRBD1 (6 bases). In germline, CDR1 is SGDLS, CDR2 YYNGEE. The CDR3 is made up of 15 amino acids. V was cut by 3 bases and J by 8 bases, with 20 bases left in between. This CDR3 reads CASSDRDEGRGGYTF. In DNA form, the CDR3 reads TGTGCCAGCAGCGACAGGGACGAGGGTAGAGGAGGCTACACCTTC.

The V call is TRBV29-1, the J call TRBJ2-2; D is undetermined. With 5 bases removed from V and 1 base from J, the gap between germline ends came to 8 bases. Looked up from germline, CDR1 is SQVTM and CDR2 is ANQGSEA. The CDR3 length is 13 residues. In nucleotides, the CDR3 is TGCAGCGTTACCCAGGAGAACACCGGGGAGCTGTTTTTT. Amino acid sequence: CSVTQENTGELFF.

The J gene is TRBJ1-2, the V gene TRBV18; D is unclear. Germline V gene sequence: CDR1 KGHSH, CDR2 LQKENI. The CDR3 covers 12 residues. V was pared by 3 bases and J by 5 bases, with 7 bases between. CDR3 residues: CASSPRGYGYTF. The CDR3 DNA reads as TGTGCCAGCTCACCGCGGGGATATGGCTACACCTTC. The full variable domain, its missing parts supplied by reference TRBV18 and TRBJ1-2, is NAGVMQNPRHLVRRRGQEARLRCSPMKGHSHVYWYRQLPEEGLKFMVYLQKENIIDESGMPKERFSAEFPKEGPSILRIQQVVRGDSAAYFCASSPRGYGYTFGSGTRLTVV.

This clone is a singleton in its sample. The rearrangement uses TRBV6-5 and TRBJ1-6, with D tentatively TRBD1 (6 bases). CDR3 length equals 16 residues. Germline V gene lookup returns CDR1 MNHEY and CDR2 SVGAGI. The V end lost 0 bases, the J end lost 10 bases, and 16 bases lay between the germline ends. The CDR3 spells CASSYSFLSGASPLHF. The CDR3 coding sequence is TGTGCCAGCAGTTACTCGTTTCTTTCAGGGGCATCACCCCTCCACTTT.